One and the same sample provided the 6 T cell receptor beta chains below, sequenced in a study of cytomegalovirus exposure and HLA in healthy donors. It was with 60 Vbeta and 13 Jbeta primers that the PCR ran. Clones were sequenced by immunoSEQ multiplex PCR, and TCRdb holds only the in-frame ones, with some missing. The repertoire holds some 150,000 clones, with roughly 82% as singletons. Sequencing was carried out using PBMCs. Every receptor here comes from a man between 50 and 59 years old in good health and CMV-seropositive.

The chain couples TRBV7-9 to TRBJ2-7; 10 positions match TRBD2. CDR3 size: 16 residues. V trimming: 6 bases; J trimming: 0 bases; junction bases outside the gene matches: 8. Germline lookup yields CDR1 SEHNR and CDR2 FQNEAQ (reference sequence). For the CDR3, the DNA is TGTGCCAGCAGTCAAGGACTAGCGGACAGCTCCTACGAGCAGTACTTC. This codes for CASSQGLADSSYEQYF.

The J gene is TRBJ2-5, the V gene TRBV27; 8 positions agree with TRBD2. Germline V gene data show CDR1 as MNHEY and CDR2 as SMNVEV (reference sequence). V shed 6 bases, J shed 5 bases, and the junction held 23 bases outside the gene matches. The CDR3 loop spans 19 amino acids. CDR3 residues: CASSRTPPGVSGNRETQYF. The CDR3 bases are TGTGCCAGCAGCCGTACCCCCCCGGGGGTTAGCGGGAACCGGGAGACCCAGTACTTC.

The chain recombines TRBV28 with TRBJ1-2; weak D call: TRBD1 (6 bases). From germline, CDR1 is MDHEN and CDR2 SYDVKM. This CDR3 comprises 15 residues. V lost 2 bases and J 4 bases, leaving 14 bases between the germline ends. CDR3 DNA: TGTGCCAGCAGTTTAGATCCAGGGGCGGCCTATGGCTACACCTTC. This translates into CASSLDPGAAYGYTF.

The sample holds one count of this clone. The V and J genes are TRBV28 and TRBJ2-3, with 7 bases fitting TRBD2. This CDR3 is built from 16 residues. V shed 5 bases, J shed 2 bases, and the junction held 10 bases outside the gene matches. CDR1 and CDR2 (germline): MDHEN, SYDVKM. The CDR3, as DNA: TGTGCCAGCAGTCCCCTGGGGAGCGGGAACACAGATACGCAGTATTTT. It yields the protein CASSPLGSGNTDTQYF.

This clone was recorded only once. The chain employs TRBV29-1 and TRBJ2-1, with 7 bases lining up with TRBD1. Trimming cost V 4 bases and J 0 bases; bases outside gene matches: 3. CDR3 length: 14 residues. In germline, CDR1 is SQVTM, CDR2 ANQGSEA. This chain's CDR3 is CSVGTGLSYNEQFF. Here the CDR3 DNA reads TGCAGCGTTGGGACAGGCCTCTCCTACAATGAGCAGTTCTTC.

The chain carries TRBV5-6 and TRBJ2-3, with unresolved D. Trimming took off 3 bases at V and 1 base at J, with 6 bases between the two ends. This CDR3 contains 13 residues. Germline lookup yields CDR1 SGHDT and CDR2 YYEEEE. The DNA for the CDR3 is TGTGCCAGCAGCTACGGAGGCACAGATACGCAGTATTTT. Its protein product is CASSYGGTDTQYF.